This T cell receptor (beta chain) was sequenced for a study of shared clonotypes between healthy human individuals. Findings of the study overall: Blood alone was sampled, and tissue repertoires likely differ. Larger richness was generally estimated for naive than memory subsets.

It was 200 to 250 ng DNA, approximately 30,000 T cell genomes, that sorted-subset replicate PCRs used. Only in-frame clones appear in the TCRdb table, and some are missing; sequencing was by immunoSEQ multiplex PCR. Of roughly 2.1 million clones in the sample, 93% were seen once. Naive CD8 cells were CD45RO-negative, positively selected for CCR7, excluding terminally differentiated effector memory CD45RA+ cells. Only Caucasian adults living in Nashville, Tennessee made up the donor group. Trimming removed 6 bases from V and 2 bases from J; junction bases left unmatched: 6. The CDR3 is made up of 16 amino acids. CDR1 and CDR2 (germline): SQVTM, ANQGSEA. A note on this clone: Its cognate antigen is unknown.

Source material: naive CD8+ T cells from PBMCs. The sequence came from a young man in good health. Some clones in this sample may be carry-over from other donors' samples. The V gene is TRBV29-1, the J gene TRBJ2-1; TRBD2 matches at 14 bases. The DNA for the CDR3 is TGCAGCGTGACGACTAGCGGGAGGGTCCCCTACAATGAGCAGTTCTTC. Protein sequence: CSVTTSGRVPYNEQFF.